Following are 19 T cell receptor beta chains from one sample sequenced in a study of cytomegalovirus exposure and HLA in healthy donors. The protocol was immunoSEQ multiplex PCR, while the TCRdb copy is restricted to in-frame clones and leaves out a portion. The table has 250,000 to 400,000 clones, about 85% seen once; the top ten hold approximately 1.2%. Material for sequencing was PBMCs. The receptors were gathered from a woman between 25 and 40 years old in good health and CMV-seropositive.

As for this clone: Other DNA sequences of this sample code for an identical CDR3. The chain uses TRBV27 and TRBJ2-7; D is uncertain. There are 14 residues in the CDR3. V was cut by 2 bases and J by 2 bases, with 10 bases left in between. Germline-derived CDR1 and CDR2 are MNHEY and SMNVEV (reference sequence). The CDR3 DNA reads TGTGCCAGCAGTTTAGCAGGCCCTCCCTACGAGCAGTACTTC. Its translation: CASSLAGPPYEQYF.

The chain links TRBV19 to TRBJ1-1; tentatively, D is TRBD1 (5 bases). This CDR3 contains 13 residues. The V and J ends lost 7 bases and 4 bases respectively, with 13 bases between them. Germline values: CDR1 LNHDA, CDR2 SQIVND (reference sequence). This chain's CDR3 is CASTMGVGTEAFF. The DNA of the CDR3 is TGTGCCAGTACCATGGGGGTGGGCACTGAAGCTTTCTTT.

The J gene is TRBJ1-5, the V gene TRBV6-5; D is ambiguous. This CDR3 is 14 amino acids long. In germline, CDR1 is MNHEY, CDR2 SVGAGI. Trimming took 4 bases from V and 1 from J, leaving 8 bases between them. CDR3 residues: CASSSVGSNQPQHF. The CDR3 nucleotides are TGTGCCAGCAGTTCGGTGGGAAGCAATCAGCCCCAGCATTTT.

This chain joins TRBV29-1 and TRBJ2-5, with D hard to call. Germline lookup yields CDR1 SQVTM and CDR2 ANQGSEA. The CDR3 loop spans 12 amino acids. The V end was cut by 4 bases, the J end by 5 bases, with 11 bases between. In DNA form, the CDR3 reads TGCAGCGTTGTCCAGTACGCGGAGACCCAGTACTTC. Amino acid sequence: CSVVQYAETQYF.

The chain employs TRBV27 and TRBJ1-4, with D perhaps matching TRBD1 (5 bases). Germline V gives CDR1 MNHEY, CDR2 SMNVEV (reference sequence). This CDR3 has 16 residues. Trimming cost V 6 bases and J 8 bases, with 22 bases left between them. Here the CDR3 DNA reads TGTGCCAGCAGGTCTCGCCTGGGCAGGGCTGGGGAAAAACTGTTTTTT. Its translation is CASRSRLGRAGEKLFF. The full variable domain, in which reference TRBV27 and TRBJ1-4 provide the parts outside the CDR3, is EAQVTQNPRYLITVTGKKLTVTCSQNMNHEYMSWYRQDPGLGLRQIYYSMNVEVTDKGDVPEGYKVSRKEKRNFPLILESPSPNQTSLYFCASRSRLGRAGEKLFFGSGTQLSVL.

The V call is TRBV15, the J call TRBJ2-7; TRBD1 might be the D (6 bases). V was shortened by 1 base and J by 6 bases, with 10 bases between the two germline ends. CDR1 LNHNV and CDR2 YYDKDF come from the germline V gene (reference sequence). The CDR3 is 13 amino acids. The CDR3: CATSRGGLREQYF. CDR3 in DNA: TGTGCCACCAGCAGAGGGGGGCTGCGCGAGCAGTACTTC.

The genes are TRBV9 and TRBJ1-2; TRBD1 agrees at 7 bases. CDR1 and CDR2 from the germline V gene are SGDLS and YYNGEE. This CDR3 has 16 amino acids. Trimming removed 3 bases from V and 8 bases from J; junction bases left unmatched: 16. CDR3 region: CASSGGQPVRTGGYTF. CDR3 DNA sequence: TGTGCCAGCAGCGGGGGACAGCCCGTCCGTACAGGGGGCTACACCTTC. Full variable domain (rest looked up from reference TRBV9 and TRBJ1-2): DSGVTQTPKHLITATGQRVTLRCSPRSGDLSVYWYQQSLDQGLQFLIQYYNGEERAKGNILERFSAQQFPDLHSELNLSSLELGDSALYFCASSGGQPVRTGGYTFGSGTRLTVV.

This clone was seen just once. The rearrangement links TRBV7-2 to TRBJ1-5; D is undetermined. Germline CDR1 and CDR2: SGHTA and FQGNSA. V was pared by 1 base and J by 3 bases, with 4 bases between. CDR3 size: 13 residues. The CDR3 DNA follows: TGTGCCAGCAGCTTAGGTTACAATCAGCCCCAGCATTTT. Translation: CASSLGYNQPQHF.

This clone was counted a single time. The rearrangement uses TRBV27 and TRBJ2-1, with 7 positions matching TRBD1. Germline trimming cut 5 bases from V and 7 bases from J; bases unmatched to any gene: 5. Germline lookup yields CDR1 MNHEY and CDR2 SMNVEV (reference sequence). The CDR3 spans 13 residues. The CDR3 coding sequence is TGTGCCAGCAGTCCGACAGGGATAAATGAGCAGTTCTTC. Translation gives CASSPTGINEQFF.

The gene calls are TRBV14 and TRBJ1-6, with D uncertain. The V and J ends lost 5 bases and 7 bases respectively, with 9 bases between them. The CDR3 has 13 residues. Germline CDR1 is SGHDN and CDR2 is FVKESK. In DNA, the CDR3 is TGTGCCAGCAGCACGAACTGGAATTCACCCCTCCACTTT. This codes for CASSTNWNSPLHF. The whole variable domain, remainder taken from reference TRBV14 and TRBJ1-6, is EAGVTQFPSHSVIEKGQTVTLRCDPISGHDNLYWYRRVMGKEIKFLLHFVKESKQDESGMPNNRFLAERTGGTYSTLKVQPAELEDSGVYFCASSTNWNSPLHFGNGTRLTVT.

The gene calls are TRBV7-2 and TRBJ1-6; tentatively, D is TRBD1 (5 bases). The germline gives CDR1 SGHTA, CDR2 FQGNSA. The ends were cut back, 5 bases at V and 13 bases at J, with 15 bases in the middle. CDR3 length: 13 amino acids. The CDR3 sequence: CASSPEQVSPLHF. The CDR3 DNA is TGTGCCAGCAGCCCAGAACAGGTTTCGCCCCTCCACTTT.

The rearrangement joins TRBV5-8 to TRBJ1-2; TRBD1 agrees at 7 bases. The CDR3 extends over 12 amino acids. Germline assignment: CDR1 SGHTS and CDR2 YDEGEE. The V gene end was trimmed by 5 bases and the J gene end by 10 bases; junction bases not matched to a gene: 8. CDR3 nucleotide sequence: TGTGCCAGCAGAACGGGACAGATCCTCTACACCTTC. Translated: CASRTGQILYTF.

The chain links TRBV27 to TRBJ2-3, with D unclear. Looked up from germline, CDR1 is MNHEY and CDR2 is SMNVEV (reference sequence). The CDR3 totals 15 residues. Trimming took off 1 base at V and 4 bases at J, with 12 bases between the two ends. The CDR3 here is CASSLWPPAADTQYF. DNA of the CDR3: TGTGCCAGCAGTTTATGGCCTCCTGCCGCAGATACGCAGTATTTT.

This clone was seen only a few times. The rearrangement joins TRBV6-1 to TRBJ2-3, with 10 bases identical to TRBD2. Germline V gene lookup returns CDR1 MNHNS and CDR2 SASEGT. After removal of 3 bases from V and 4 bases from J, the junction contained 7 bases not matched to a gene. The length of the CDR3 is 16 residues. The CDR3 nucleotides are TGTGCCAGCAGTGAGAAGTCTAGCGGGAGATCAGATACGCAGTATTTT. Translating it yields CASSEKSSGRSDTQYF.

This clone has more than one count but fewer than ten. The CDR3 DNA reads as TGTGCCAGCAGCGTAGTTCCAGCGGGAGGAGGTGAGCAGTTCTTC. It yields the protein CASSVVPAGGGEQFF. The chain is built from TRBV9 and TRBJ2-1; 9 bases map to TRBD2. The germline V gene encodes CDR1 SGDLS and CDR2 YYNGEE. The junction had 7 bases not matched to a gene; V was cut back by 0 bases and J by 9 bases. The CDR3 is 15 amino acids.

As to this clone: The sample has other DNA sequences that encode this CDR3 too. The chain carries TRBV5-1 and TRBJ2-3; D gene ambiguous. Trimming cost V 0 bases and J 0 bases, with 2 bases left between them. Germline V CDR1 and CDR2: SGHRS, YFSETQ. This CDR3 comprises 13 residues. The chain's CDR3 is CASSLGSTDTQYF. The CDR3 DNA sequence: TGCGCCAGCAGCTTGGGAAGCACAGATACGCAGTATTTT.

This clone was counted only a few times. The gene calls are TRBV6-6 and TRBJ1-5; possible D gene TRBD1, 6 bases. This CDR3 has 11 amino acids. V was pared by 6 bases and J by 11 bases, with 11 bases between. The V gene's germline CDR1 is MNHNY and CDR2 SVGAGI (reference sequence). CDR3 DNA: TGTGCCAGCAGCCAAGGGGGGTCCCAGCATTTT. Protein sequence: CASSQGGSQHF.

This clone was seen only a few times. This chain joins TRBV11-2 and TRBJ2-7; either TRBD1 or TRBD2 may supply D (5 bases each). V was clipped by 4 bases and J by 4 bases, with 14 bases between them. The CDR3 covers 14 residues. Germline V gene sequence: CDR1 SGHAT, CDR2 FQNNGV. CDR3 region: CASSYSGPRYEQYF. Written as DNA, the CDR3 is TGTGCCAGCAGCTACTCGGGACCGCGGTACGAGCAGTACTTC. The variable domain in full, completed from reference TRBV11-2 and TRBJ2-7, reads EAGVAQSPRYKIIEKRQSVAFWCNPISGHATLYWYQQILGQGPKLLIQFQNNGVVDDSQLPKDRFSAERLKGVDSTLKIQPAKLEDSAVYLCASSYSGPRYEQYFGPGTRLTVT.

The V gene is TRBV5-1, the J gene TRBJ2-7, with 8 bases aligning to TRBD1. The CDR3 is 15 residues long. J lost 1 base, V lost 4 bases, and 7 bases had no gene match. CDR1 and CDR2 (germline): SGHRS, YFSETQ. CDR3 in DNA: TGCGCCAGCAGCGCGGGGACAGGAACTTCCTACGAGCAGTACTTC. Protein sequence: CASSAGTGTSYEQYF.